A selection of T cell receptor beta chains follows, all from one sample in a study of human T cells and chemical hapten exposure. TCRdb independently ran MiXCR on the RACE reads; one entry per CDR3 protein. This sample yields 350,000 to 400,000 distinct CDR3 sequences, of which roughly 6% are seen a single time; about 5.6% belongs to the top ten. The sample here was whole blood, taken in connection with sensitization to the hapten diphenylcyclopropenone (DPC). Source of these receptors: a woman under 30 with alopecia areata. Some clones in this sample may be carry-over from other donors' samples. The CDR3 runs from the conserved cysteine through the conserved F or W. D genes are given only for firm matches.

CDR3 protein	V gene	D gene
CASSPRQGWTEKLFF	TRBV14	TRBD1
CSAPPASGVNNEQFF	TRBV29-1	TRBD2
CASSPTDRVTFF	TRBV12-3/TRBV12-4	TRBD1
CASSLGLPHYGYTF	TRBV7-9	NA
CASSLSGQRRHF	TRBV12-3/TRBV12-4	NA
CASSYGRQDQPQHF	TRBV6-5	NA
CASSEARGGPYEQYF	TRBV6-1	TRBD2
CASSLGGSQGYGYTF	TRBV6-5	NA
CASSEQRGGFYEQYF	TRBV6-1	TRBD2
CSVEDRGQGLQGYTF	TRBV29-1	TRBD1
CASSPYSTSGNTIYF	TRBV3-1	NA
CASSFWDRENIQYF	TRBV5-6	TRBD1
CASSLEATVEQYF	TRBV5-1	NA
CASSLAKALGDTIYF	TRBV6-6	NA
CSAPIWATRTDTQYF	TRBV20-1	NA
CASRDRDRAYEQYF	TRBV28	TRBD1
CASSFRVNSPLHF	TRBV12-3/TRBV12-4	NA
CASSPFPGYEQYF	TRBV6-5	NA
CASSFPDTDTQYF	TRBV5-1	NA